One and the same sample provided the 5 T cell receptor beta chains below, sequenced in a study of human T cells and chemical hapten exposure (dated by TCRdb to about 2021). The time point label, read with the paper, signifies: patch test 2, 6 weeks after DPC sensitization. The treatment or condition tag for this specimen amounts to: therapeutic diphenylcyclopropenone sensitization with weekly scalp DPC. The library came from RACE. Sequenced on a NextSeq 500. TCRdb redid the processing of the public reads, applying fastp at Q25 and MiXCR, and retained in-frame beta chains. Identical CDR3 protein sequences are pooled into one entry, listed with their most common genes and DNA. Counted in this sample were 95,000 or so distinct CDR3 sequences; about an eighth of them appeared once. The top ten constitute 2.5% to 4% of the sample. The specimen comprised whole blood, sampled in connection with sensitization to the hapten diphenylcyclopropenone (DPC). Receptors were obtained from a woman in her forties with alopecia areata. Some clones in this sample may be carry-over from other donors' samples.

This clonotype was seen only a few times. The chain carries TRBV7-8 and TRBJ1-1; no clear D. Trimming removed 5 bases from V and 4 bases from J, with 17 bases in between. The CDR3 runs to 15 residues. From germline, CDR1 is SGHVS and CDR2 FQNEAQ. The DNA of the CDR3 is TGTGCCAGCAGCCCGCGGGCCATGCGAGGCACTGAAGCTTTCTTT. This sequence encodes CASSPRAMRGTEAFF. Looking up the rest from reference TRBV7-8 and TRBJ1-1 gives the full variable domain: GAGVSQSPRYKVAKRGQDVALRCDPISGHVSLFWYQQALGQGPEFLTYFQNEAQLDKSGLPSDRFFAERPEGSVSTLKIQRTQQEDSAVYLCASSPRAMRGTEAFFGQGTRLTVV.

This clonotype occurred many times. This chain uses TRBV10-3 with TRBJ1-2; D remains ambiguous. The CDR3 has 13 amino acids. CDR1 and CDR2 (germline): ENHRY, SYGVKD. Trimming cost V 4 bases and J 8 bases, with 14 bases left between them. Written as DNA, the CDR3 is TGTGCCATCAGTGTGGTATCGTTGAGAGGCTACACCTTC. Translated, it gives CAISVVSLRGYTF.

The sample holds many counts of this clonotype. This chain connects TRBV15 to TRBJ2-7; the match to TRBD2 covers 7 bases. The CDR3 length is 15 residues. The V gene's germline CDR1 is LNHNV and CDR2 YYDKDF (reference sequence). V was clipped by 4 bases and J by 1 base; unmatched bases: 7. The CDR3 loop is CATSTGREGSYEQYF. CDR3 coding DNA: TGTGCCACCAGCACCGGCAGGGAGGGTTCCTACGAGCAGTACTTC.

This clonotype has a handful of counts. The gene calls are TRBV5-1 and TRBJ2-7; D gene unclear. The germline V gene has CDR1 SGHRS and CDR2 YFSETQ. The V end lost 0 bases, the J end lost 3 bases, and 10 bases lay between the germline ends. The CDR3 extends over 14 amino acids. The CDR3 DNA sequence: TGCGCCAGCAGCTTGGGGAACAGCCTCTACGAGCAGTACTTC. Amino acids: CASSLGNSLYEQYF.

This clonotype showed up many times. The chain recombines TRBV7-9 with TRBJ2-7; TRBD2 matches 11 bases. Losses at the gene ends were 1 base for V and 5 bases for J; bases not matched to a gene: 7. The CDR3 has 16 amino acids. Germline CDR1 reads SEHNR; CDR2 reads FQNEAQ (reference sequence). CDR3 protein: CASSLDLSGRANEQYF. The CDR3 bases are TGTGCCAGCAGCTTAGACCTTAGCGGGAGGGCCAACGAGCAGTACTTC.